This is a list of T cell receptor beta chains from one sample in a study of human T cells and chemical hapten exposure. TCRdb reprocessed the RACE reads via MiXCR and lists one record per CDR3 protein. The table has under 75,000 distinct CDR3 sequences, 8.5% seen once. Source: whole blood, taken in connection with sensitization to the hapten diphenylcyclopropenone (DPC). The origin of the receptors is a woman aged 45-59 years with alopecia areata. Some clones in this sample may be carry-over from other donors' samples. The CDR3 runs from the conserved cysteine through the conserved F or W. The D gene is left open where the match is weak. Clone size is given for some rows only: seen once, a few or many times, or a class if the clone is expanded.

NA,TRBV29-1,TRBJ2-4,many,CSARRGNIQYF,TGCAGTGCAAGGAGGGGAAACATTCAGTACTTC
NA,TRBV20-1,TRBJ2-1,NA,CSASLPPTQNEQFF,TGCAGTGCTAGCCTCCCCCCGACACAAAATGAGCAGTTCTTC
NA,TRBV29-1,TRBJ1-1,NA,CSVERGSGEAFF,TGCAGCGTCGAACGGGGGAGCGGTGAAGCTTTCTTT
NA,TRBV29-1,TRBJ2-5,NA,CSVDGREETQYF,TGCAGCGTTGATGGTAGGGAAGAGACCCAGTACTTC
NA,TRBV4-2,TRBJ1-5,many,CASSQERAGHQPQHF,TGTGCCAGCAGCCAAGAGAGGGCCGGGCATCAGCCCCAGCATTTT
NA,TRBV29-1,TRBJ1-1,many,CSVEWTEAFF,TGCAGCGTTGAATGGACAGAGGCTTTCTTT
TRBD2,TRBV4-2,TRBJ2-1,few,CASSQDSQTGGIGEQFF,TGTGCCAGCAGCCAAGATTCACAGACGGGGGGGATTGGTGAGCAGTTCTTC
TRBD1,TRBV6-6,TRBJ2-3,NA,CASIPTAEGALDTQYF,TGTGCCAGCATCCCAACAGCCGAGGGGGCCTTAGATACGCAGTATTTT
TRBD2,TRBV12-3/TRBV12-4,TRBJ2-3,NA,CASSFSSSGGTDTQYF,TGTGCCAGCAGTTTCTCGAGTAGCGGGGGGACAGATACGCAGTATTTT
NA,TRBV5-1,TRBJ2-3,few,CASSLGDSTDTQYF,TGCGCCAGCAGCTTGGGGGACAGCACAGATACGCAGTATTTT
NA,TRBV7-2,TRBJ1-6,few,CASSSYSGGSSPLHF,TGTGCCAGCAGCTCCTACAGCGGAGGTAGTTCACCCCTCCACTTT
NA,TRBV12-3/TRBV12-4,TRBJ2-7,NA,CASSSPLRVVNEQYF,TGTGCCAGCAGCTCCCCCCTTCGCGTGGTAAACGAGCAGTACTTC
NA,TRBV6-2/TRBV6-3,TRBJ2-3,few,CASSYLASTDTQYF,TGTGCCAGCAGCTACCTCGCTAGCACAGATACGCAGTATTTT
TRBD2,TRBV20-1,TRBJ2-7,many,CSASLAGVSYEQYF,TGCAGTGCGTCCCTAGCGGGGGTCTCCTACGAGCAGTACTTC
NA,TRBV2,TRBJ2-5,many,CASIGGSQETQYF,TGTGCCAGCATAGGTGGCAGTCAAGAGACCCAGTACTTC
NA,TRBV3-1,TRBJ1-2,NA,CASSQVRAHGYTF,TGTGCCAGCAGCCAAGTCAGGGCTCATGGCTACACCTTC
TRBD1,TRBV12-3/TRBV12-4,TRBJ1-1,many,CASSFRTGNTEAFF,TGTGCCAGCAGTTTTAGGACAGGGAACACTGAAGCTTTCTTT
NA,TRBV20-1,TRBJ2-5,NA,CGGKGVREETQYF,TGCGGGGGTAAAGGAGTGAGGGAAGAGACCCAGTACTTC